The source of this T cell receptor (beta chain) is a study of T cells in Graves' hyperthyroidism and ophthalmopathy. General observations from the study: Most expanded thyroid clonotypes above 0.001 also appeared in blood.

RNA transcripts were the template for amplifying TCR beta CDR3 regions. The TCR CDR3 first-round RT-PCR relied on the HTBI primer set. TCRdb re-called the multiplex PCR reads through MiXCR, storing one row per CDR3 protein. The table has nearly 750,000 distinct CDR3 sequences, approximately 36% seen once. The CDR3 sequence is 16 residues long. The germline gives CDR1 SGHTA, CDR2 FQGNSA. Trimming removed 1 base from V and 0 bases from J; junction bases left unmatched: 6. This clonotype has at least ten counts. Its target is not known. Hyperthyroidism was newly diagnosed in patients aged 18 to 65 (duration under 2 months).

The clonotype comes from a woman between 35 and 50 years old with Graves' hyperthyroidism. Source material: blood. The genes are TRBV7-2 and TRBJ2-7; 7 bases match TRBD2. This chain's CDR3 is CASSLVVSSGSYEQYF. CDR3 in DNA: TGTGCCAGCAGCTTAGTGGTCTCTAGCGGCTCCTACGAGCAGTACTTC.